This TCR beta chain appears in the sequencing data of a study of a mutant IDH1 vaccine in newly diagnosed glioma. Repertoires were generated with immunoSEQ multiplex PCR, while TCRdb's copy carries only in-frame clones and drops some. The table lists 55,000 to 65,000 clones, about 71% of them singletons. This clone was counted once. What it binds is not known. Germline-derived CDR1 and CDR2 are SGHDT and YYEEEE. V dropped 4 bases and J dropped 1 base, with 20 bases sitting between them. This CDR3 spans 17 amino acids. Time point of the sample: week 47, end of study. Each vaccine dose was 300 ug of mutant IDH1 20-mer peptide, with topical imiquimod.

The V gene is TRBV5-6, the J gene TRBJ1-2; no clear D gene. The sequence came from a man aged 45-65 years with glioma. The input for sequencing was PBMCs, taken from a glioma patient whose treatment included an IDH1 peptide vaccine. CDR3 protein: CASSPLREVSLNYGYTF. CDR3 DNA sequence: TGTGCCAGCAGCCCACTTCGGGAGGTTAGCCTTAACTATGGCTACACCTTC.